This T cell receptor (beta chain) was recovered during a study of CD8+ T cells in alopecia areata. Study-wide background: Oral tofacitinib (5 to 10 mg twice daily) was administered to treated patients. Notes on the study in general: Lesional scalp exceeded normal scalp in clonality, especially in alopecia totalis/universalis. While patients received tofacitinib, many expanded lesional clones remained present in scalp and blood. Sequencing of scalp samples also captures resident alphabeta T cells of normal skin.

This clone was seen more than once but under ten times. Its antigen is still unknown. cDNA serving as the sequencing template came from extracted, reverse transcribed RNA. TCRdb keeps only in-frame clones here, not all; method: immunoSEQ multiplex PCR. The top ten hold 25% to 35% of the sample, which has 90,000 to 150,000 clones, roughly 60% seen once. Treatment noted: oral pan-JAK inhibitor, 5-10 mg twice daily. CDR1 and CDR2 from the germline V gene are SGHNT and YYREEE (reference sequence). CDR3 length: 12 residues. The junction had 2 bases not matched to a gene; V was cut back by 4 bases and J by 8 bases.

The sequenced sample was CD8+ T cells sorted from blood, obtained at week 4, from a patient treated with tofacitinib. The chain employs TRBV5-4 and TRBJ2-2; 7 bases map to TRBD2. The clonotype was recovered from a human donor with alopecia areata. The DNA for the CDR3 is TGTGCCAGCAGCGAAGCGGGGGGGGAGCTGTTTTTT. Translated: CASSEAGGELFF.